The 23 T cell receptor beta chains below all came from one sample that was sequenced in a study of CD8+CD57+ T cells in acquired aplastic anemia. According to the study, genomic DNA was the template for TCR beta VDJ and CDR3 profiling. TCRdb called the reads again in MiXCR, with one record for every CDR3 protein. The data hold about 220,000 distinct CDR3 sequences, with 30% to 35% observed a single time. The specimen sequenced was sorted CD4+, CD8+, or CD8+CD57+ T cells (not recorded which) from PBMCs. The receptor set was obtained from a human donor in good health, serving as a control.

To note about this clonotype: The conserved final phenylalanine or tryptophan is absent from the CDR3, which likely points to a read error. No DNA is shown, since the ends of the CDR3 on it are uncertain; the CDR3 is the one TCRdb lists. The chain carries TRBV19 and TRBJ1-5. Germline V gene data show CDR1 as LNHDA and CDR2 as SQIVND (reference sequence). The CDR3 length is 9 residues, termini included. The CDR3 is CASSGLAGD.

There are many counts of this clonotype. CDR3 loop: CASSTDRVNEKLFF. As DNA, the CDR3 is TGTGCCAGCAGTACGGACAGGGTAAATGAAAAACTGTTTTTT. The chain links TRBV2 to TRBJ1-4; TRBD1 agrees at 8 bases. Germline V gives CDR1 SNHLY, CDR2 FYNNEI. Germline trimming cut 5 bases from V and 5 bases from J; bases unmatched to any gene: 4. CDR3 length equals 14 residues.

This clonotype was observed at least ten times. V and J are TRBV5-1 and TRBJ2-7, with D perhaps TRBD1 (6 bases). This CDR3 is built from 14 residues. V lost 0 bases and J 0 bases, leaving 7 bases between the germline ends. CDR1 SGHRS and CDR2 YFSETQ come from the germline V gene. CDR3 in amino acids: CASSLGDNSYEQYF. As DNA, the CDR3 is TGCGCCAGCAGCTTGGGGGACAACTCCTACGAGCAGTACTTC. The full variable domain, in which reference TRBV5-1 and TRBJ2-7 provide the parts outside the CDR3, is KAGVTQTPRYLIKTRGQQVTLSCSPISGHRSVSWYQQTPGQGLQFLFEYFSETQRNKGNFPGRFSGRQFSNSRSEMNVSTLELGDSALYLCASSLGDNSYEQYFGPGTRLTVT.

This clonotype was detected a few times. The chain has TRBV5-1 and TRBJ2-1, with 14 bases that match TRBD2. J gave up 8 bases and V 4 bases, and 5 bases lay outside the gene matches. Germline CDR1 and CDR2: SGHRS and YFSETQ. The CDR3 is 15 amino acids. The CDR3, as DNA: TGCGCCAGCAGCCCGACTAGCGGGAGGGCCGATGAGCAGTTCTTC. This sequence encodes CASSPTSGRADEQFF.

This clonotype appeared many times. This chain connects TRBV20-1 to TRBJ1-6; D is perhaps TRBD1 (5 bases). V gave up 5 bases and J gave up 7 bases, with 21 bases separating them. The germline V gene has CDR1 DFQATT and CDR2 SNEGSKA (reference sequence). The CDR3 contains 16 residues. The CDR3 loop reads CSAYTPDGTSNSPLHF. CDR3 sequence (DNA): TGCAGTGCTTATACCCCCGACGGGACGTCCAATTCACCCCTCCACTTT.

This sequence joins TRBV19 and TRBJ1-5, with a possible D match to TRBD1 (5 bases). Germline V CDR1 and CDR2: LNHDA, SQIVND (reference sequence). Trimming removed 5 bases at V and 6 bases at J, with 17 bases between. The CDR3 is 15 amino acids. The CDR3 reads CASSPAAGSGQPQHF. The DNA for the CDR3 is TGTGCCAGTAGTCCCGCGGCAGGGAGCGGTCAGCCCCAGCATTTT. Supplemented by reference TRBV19 and TRBJ1-5, the full variable domain reads DGGITQSPKYLFRKEGQNVTLSCEQNLNHDAMYWYRQDPGQGLRLIYYSQIVNDFQKGDIAEGYSVSREKKESFPLTVTSAQKNPTAFYLCASSPAAGSGQPQHFGDGTRLSIL.

In its sample, this clonotype was seen many times. The rearrangement uses TRBV7-2 and TRBJ1-1; possibly TRBD1 for D (6 bases). V was shortened by 5 bases and J by 4 bases, with 11 bases between the two germline ends. The CDR3 length is 13 residues. Germline V CDR1 and CDR2: SGHTA, FQGNSA. This CDR3 is CASSRIGGTEAFF. The CDR3 DNA is TGTGCCAGCAGCCGCATAGGGGGCACTGAAGCTTTCTTT.

The rearrangement joins TRBV5-6 to TRBJ1-2; D may be TRBD1 (6 bases). V lost 4 bases to trimming and J lost 8 bases, with 12 bases between them. In germline, CDR1 is SGHDT, CDR2 YYEEEE. The CDR3 sequence is 12 residues long. The CDR3 is CASSPGGAGYTF. The CDR3 bases are TGTGCCAGCAGCCCCGGGGGGGCGGGCTACACCTTC.

This clonotype was seen many times. The chain employs TRBV5-1 and TRBJ1-6, with 8 bases lining up with TRBD1. CDR3 length: 17 residues. V trimming: 0 bases; J trimming: 6 bases; junction bases outside the gene matches: 8. Germline V gene sequence: CDR1 SGHRS, CDR2 YFSETQ. CDR3 sequence: CASSLATGTGGNSPLHF. The CDR3 bases are TGCGCCAGCAGCTTGGCGACTGGGACAGGCGGTAATTCACCCCTCCACTTT.

This clonotype was counted many times. The chain is built from TRBV12-3 or TRBV12-4 and TRBJ1-4; 7 bases match TRBD1. The CDR3 length is 15 residues. The V and J ends lost 6 bases and 8 bases, in that order; junction bases with no gene match: 12. Here the CDR3 reads CASRIKGAGGEKLFF. Here the CDR3 DNA reads TGTGCCAGCAGGATCAAGGGGGCAGGGGGGGAAAAACTGTTTTTT.

This chain joins TRBV15 and TRBJ1-2; D remains unclear. CDR3 length: 12 residues. V was trimmed by 3 bases and J by 7 bases, leaving 9 bases between them. Per germline, CDR1 LNHNV and CDR2 YYDKDF (reference sequence). This CDR3 is CATSSRELGYTF. The DNA for the CDR3 is TGTGCCACCAGCAGCCGGGAACTTGGCTACACCTTC.

This clonotype was found many times. The genes are TRBV19 and TRBJ2-5; tentatively, D is TRBD2 (6 bases). Germline CDR1 LNHDA, CDR2 SQIVND (reference sequence). The germline V and J ends were trimmed by 3 bases and 0 bases, with 14 bases remaining between them. This CDR3 comprises 16 residues. CDR3 in amino acids: CASSILRDFNQETQYF. The CDR3 DNA is TGTGCCAGTAGTATCCTGCGGGACTTCAACCAAGAGACCCAGTACTTC.

In this sample, this clonotype turned up a few times. The gene calls are TRBV4-1 and TRBJ2-7; D assignment may be TRBD1 or TRBD2 (5 bases each). Germline V lookup: CDR1 MGHRA, CDR2 YSYEKL. The CDR3 consists of 17 residues. Trimming took 2 bases from V and 3 from J, leaving 20 bases between them. This CDR3 reads CASSQIITGRNDYEQYF. For the CDR3, the DNA is TGCGCCAGCAGCCAAATCATAACGGGACGAAACGACTACGAGCAGTACTTC.

This clonotype occurred a few times. The V call is TRBV6-9, the J call TRBJ2-6, with D possibly being TRBD1 (5 bases). CDR3 size: 17 residues. The germline gives CDR1 MNHGY, CDR2 SVAAGI. V was clipped by 0 bases and J by 0 bases, with 9 bases between them. As DNA, the CDR3 is TGTGCCAGCAGTTATTCCCCAGGGAACTCTGGGGCCAACGTCCTGACTTTC. Translating gives CASSYSPGNSGANVLTF.

The V and J genes are TRBV13 and TRBJ2-1; 10 bases map to TRBD1. The trim removed 5 bases at V and 7 bases at J, leaving 11 bases unmatched. Germline V gene lookup returns CDR1 PRHDT and CDR2 FYEKMQ (reference sequence). The CDR3 is 16 residues long. CDR3 in DNA: TGTGCCAGCAGCCTAGACCCCGACAGGGGGCATAATGAGCAGTTCTTC. Amino acids: CASSLDPDRGHNEQFF.

Comments on this clonotype: Being one base from a much bigger clone, this may be a read error. The conserved closing phenylalanine or tryptophan is absent in this CDR3, likely reflecting a read error. The J gene is TRBJ1-2, the V gene TRBV12-3 or TRBV12-4; 10 bases are shared with TRBD1. This CDR3 comprises 13 residues. The trim removed 6 bases at V and 3 bases at J, leaving 1 base unmatched. In DNA, the CDR3 is TGTGCCAGCAGGACAGGGGGCGACTATGGCTACACCCTC. It is translated as CASRTGGDYGYTL.

This clonotype was found many times. The genes are TRBV20-1 and TRBJ2-7; D could derive from TRBD1 or TRBD2 (6 bases each). Germline values: CDR1 DFQATT, CDR2 SNEGSKA (reference sequence). The V gene lost 6 bases and the J gene lost 0 bases, with 12 bases spanning the gap. The CDR3 loop spans 13 amino acids. CDR3 protein: CSAYRGPSYEQYF. The DNA of the CDR3 is TGCAGTGCCTATCGGGGGCCCTCCTACGAGCAGTACTTC.

V usage is TRBV5-1 and J usage is TRBJ1-1, with D perhaps TRBD1 (6 bases). Per the germline V gene, CDR1 is SGHRS and CDR2 is YFSETQ. The CDR3 has 15 amino acids. Between the trimmed V and J ends, which lost 4 bases and 1 base, there was a span of 14 bases. The CDR3 region is CASSTWGQPNTEAFF. The CDR3 bases are TGCGCCAGCAGCACCTGGGGGCAGCCGAACACTGAAGCTTTCTTT. Complete variable domain (other parts from reference TRBV5-1 and TRBJ1-1): KAGVTQTPRYLIKTRGQQVTLSCSPISGHRSVSWYQQTPGQGLQFLFEYFSETQRNKGNFPGRFSGRQFSNSRSEMNVSTLELGDSALYLCASSTWGQPNTEAFFGQGTRLTVV.

Remarks on this clonotype: Germline and junction disagree at one end, which may indicate a read error. The rearrangement links TRBV2 to TRBJ1-1; TRBD1 matches 7 bases. CDR1 is SNHLY and CDR2 is FYNNEI in the germline V gene. This CDR3 is built from 14 residues. CDR3 in amino acids: CASSQIQGYTEASF. In nucleotides, the CDR3 is TGTGCCAGCAGCCAGATACAGGGGTACACTGAAGCTTCCTTT.

To note about this clonotype: This is likely a read error, given that the CDR3 carries no conserved phenylalanine or tryptophan at its end. No DNA is shown, since the ends of the CDR3 on it are uncertain; the CDR3 is the one TCRdb lists. The chain is built from TRBV7-9 and TRBJ2-7; TRBD2, the D gene given by the table, was not confirmed from the DNA. CDR1 SEHNR and CDR2 FQNEAQ come from the germline V gene (reference sequence). The CDR3 extends over 8 residues, inclusive of both ends. The chain's CDR3 is CASSLVGL.

This clonotype has a handful of counts. This rearrangement joins TRBV5-1 to TRBJ1-3; D is possibly TRBD1 (6 bases). CDR3 length: 15 amino acids. The V gene's germline CDR1 is SGHRS and CDR2 YFSETQ. V lost 3 bases and J lost 4, with 14 bases in between. CDR3 protein: CASSSSVGGGNTIYF. The CDR3 DNA is TGCGCCAGCAGCTCCTCTGTCGGGGGCGGAAACACCATATATTTT. Supplemented by reference TRBV5-1 and TRBJ1-3, the full variable domain reads KAGVTQTPRYLIKTRGQQVTLSCSPISGHRSVSWYQQTPGQGLQFLFEYFSETQRNKGNFPGRFSGRQFSNSRSEMNVSTLELGDSALYLCASSSSVGGGNTIYFGEGSWLTVV.

The gene calls are TRBV29-1 and TRBJ1-1; weak D call: TRBD1 (5 bases). CDR3 size: 13 residues. The V end was cut by 6 bases, the J end by 0 bases, with 11 bases between. Germline V gene sequence: CDR1 SQVTM, CDR2 ANQGSEA. The CDR3: CSVRGQVNTEAFF. CDR3 coding DNA: TGCAGCGTGAGAGGACAAGTGAACACTGAAGCTTTCTTT. The full variable domain, in which reference TRBV29-1 and TRBJ1-1 provide the parts outside the CDR3, is SAVISQKPSRDICQRGTSLTIQCQVDSQVTMMFWYRQQPGQSLTLIATANQGSEATYESGFVIDKFPISRPNLTFSTLTVSNMSPEDSSIYLCSVRGQVNTEAFFGQGTRLTVV.

This clonotype has a count of ten or more. The V and J genes are TRBV12-3 or TRBV12-4 and TRBJ1-5; possible D gene TRBD1, 5 bases. The CDR3 contains 12 residues. Trimming removed 6 bases at V and 5 bases at J, with 8 bases between. For the CDR3, the DNA is TGTGCCAGCAGAGTGGGGGATCAGCCCCAGCATTTT. This sequence encodes CASRVGDQPQHF.